This T cell receptor beta chain was retrieved from a study of blood T cell repertoires in COVID-19. Study-level background: Acute and convalescent COVID-19 specimens originated in the United States, Italy and Spain. T cells, B-cell-depleted T cells, or PBMCs provided the cDNA or gDNA that served as material.

The data were produced by immunoSEQ multiplex PCR, yet TCRdb's version contains in-frame clones alone and is incomplete. The sample yields 120,000 to 150,000 clones, about 82% seen once. Germline loops: CDR1 GTSNPN, CDR2 SVGIG (reference sequence). V lost 4 bases and J lost 5, with 11 bases in between. This CDR3 has 12 residues. Specimen: peripheral blood. J is TRBJ1-2 and V is TRBV30; D is unclear. The source is a woman aged 55 to 70 with acute or convalescent COVID-19. The DNA of the CDR3 is TGTGCCTGGAACCCTGGCTGGTATGGCTACACCTTC. Its protein is CAWNPGWYGYTF.